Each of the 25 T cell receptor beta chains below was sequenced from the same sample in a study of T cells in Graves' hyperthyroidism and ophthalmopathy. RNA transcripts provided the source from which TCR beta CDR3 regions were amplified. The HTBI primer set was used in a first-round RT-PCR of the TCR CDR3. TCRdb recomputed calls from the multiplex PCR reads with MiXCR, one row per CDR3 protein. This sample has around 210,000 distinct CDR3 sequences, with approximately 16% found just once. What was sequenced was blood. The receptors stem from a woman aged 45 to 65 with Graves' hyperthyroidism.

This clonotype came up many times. CDR3 protein: CASSLDQETQYF. The CDR3 nucleotides are TGTGCCAGCAGCTTGGATCAAGAGACCCAGTACTTC. The gene calls are TRBV7-8 and TRBJ2-5, with D unclear. CDR3 length equals 12 residues. Trimming stripped 3 bases from V and 2 bases from J, with 4 bases between. Germline CDR1 SGHVS, CDR2 FQNEAQ.

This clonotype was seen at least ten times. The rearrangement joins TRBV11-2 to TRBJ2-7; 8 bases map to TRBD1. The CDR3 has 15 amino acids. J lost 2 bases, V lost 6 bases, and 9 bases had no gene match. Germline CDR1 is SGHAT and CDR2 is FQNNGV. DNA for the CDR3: TGTGCCAGCAGTCCTTTGACAGGGGTGACCTACGAGCAGTACTTC. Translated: CASSPLTGVTYEQYF.

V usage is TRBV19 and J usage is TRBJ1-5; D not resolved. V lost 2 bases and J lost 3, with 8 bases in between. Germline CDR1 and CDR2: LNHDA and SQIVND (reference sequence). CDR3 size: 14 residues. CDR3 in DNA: TGTGCCAGTAGTATACGGGGTGACAATCAGCCCCAGCATTTT. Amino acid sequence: CASSIRGDNQPQHF.

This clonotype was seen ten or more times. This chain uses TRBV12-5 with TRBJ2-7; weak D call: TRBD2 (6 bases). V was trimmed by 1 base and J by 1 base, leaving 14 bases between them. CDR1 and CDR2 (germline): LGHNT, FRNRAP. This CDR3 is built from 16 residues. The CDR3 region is CASGLDGGVGSYEQYF. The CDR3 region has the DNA TGTGCTAGTGGTTTGGACGGAGGGGTCGGGTCCTACGAGCAGTACTTC.

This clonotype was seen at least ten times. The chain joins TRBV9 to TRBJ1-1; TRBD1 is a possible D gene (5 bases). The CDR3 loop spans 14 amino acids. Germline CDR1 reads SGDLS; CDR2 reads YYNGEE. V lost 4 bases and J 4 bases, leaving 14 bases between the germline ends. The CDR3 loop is CASSRHRDGTEAFF. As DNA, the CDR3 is TGTGCCAGCAGCAGACACCGGGACGGCACTGAAGCTTTCTTT.

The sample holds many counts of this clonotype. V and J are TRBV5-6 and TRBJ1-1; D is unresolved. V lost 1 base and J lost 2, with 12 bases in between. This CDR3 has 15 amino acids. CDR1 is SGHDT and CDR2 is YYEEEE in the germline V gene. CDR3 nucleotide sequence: TGTGCCAGCAGCTTGACCCAACATCGTAACACTGAAGCTTTCTTT. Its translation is CASSLTQHRNTEAFF.

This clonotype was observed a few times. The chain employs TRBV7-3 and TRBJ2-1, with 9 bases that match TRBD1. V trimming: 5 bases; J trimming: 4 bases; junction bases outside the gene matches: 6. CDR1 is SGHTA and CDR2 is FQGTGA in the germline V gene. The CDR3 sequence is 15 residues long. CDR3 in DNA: TGTGCCAGCAGCCGAGGACAGGGGATATACAATGAGCAGTTCTTC. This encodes CASSRGQGIYNEQFF. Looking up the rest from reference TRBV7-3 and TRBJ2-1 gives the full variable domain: GAGVSQTPSNKVTEKGKYVELRCDPISGHTALYWYRQSLGQGPEFLIYFQGTGAADDSGLPNDRFFAVRPEGSVSTLKIQRTERGDSAVYLCASSRGQGIYNEQFFGPGTRLTVL.

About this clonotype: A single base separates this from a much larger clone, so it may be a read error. CDR3 nucleotide sequence: TGCGCCAGCAGCTACAACCAGCAAGCTAGCACAGATACGCAGTATTTT. It codes for CASSYNQQASTDTQYF. The chain couples TRBV11-2 to TRBJ2-3, with D unresolved. Germline CDR1 SGHAT, CDR2 FQNNGV. The CDR3 loop spans 16 amino acids.

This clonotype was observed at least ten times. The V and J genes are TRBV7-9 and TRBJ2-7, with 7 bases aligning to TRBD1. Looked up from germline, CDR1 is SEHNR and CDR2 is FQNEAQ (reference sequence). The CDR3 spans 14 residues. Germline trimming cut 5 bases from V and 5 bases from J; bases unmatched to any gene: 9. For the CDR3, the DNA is TGTGCCAGCAGCCCGAGAGGGGGCTTCAACGAGCAGTACTTC. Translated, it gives CASSPRGGFNEQYF. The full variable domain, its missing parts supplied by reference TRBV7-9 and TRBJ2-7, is DTGVSQNPRHKITKRGQNVTFRCDPISEHNRLYWYRQTLGQGPEFLTYFQNEAQLEKSRLLSDRFSAERPKGSFSTLEIQRTEQGDSAMYLCASSPRGGFNEQYFGPGTRLTVT.

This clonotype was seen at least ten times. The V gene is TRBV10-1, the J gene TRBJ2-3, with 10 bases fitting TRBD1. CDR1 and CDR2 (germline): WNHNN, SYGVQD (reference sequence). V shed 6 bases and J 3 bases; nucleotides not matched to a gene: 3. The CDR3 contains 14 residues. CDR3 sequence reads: CASSWDRGTDTQYF. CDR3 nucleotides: TGCGCCAGCAGCTGGGACAGGGGTACAGATACGCAGTATTTT.

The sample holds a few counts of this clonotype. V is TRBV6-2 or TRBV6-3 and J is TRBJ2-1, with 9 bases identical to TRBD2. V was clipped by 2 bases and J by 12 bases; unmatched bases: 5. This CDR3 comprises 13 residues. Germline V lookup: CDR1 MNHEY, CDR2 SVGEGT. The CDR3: CASSYKGLAAQFF. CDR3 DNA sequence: TGTGCCAGCAGTTACAAGGGACTAGCTGCGCAGTTCTTC.

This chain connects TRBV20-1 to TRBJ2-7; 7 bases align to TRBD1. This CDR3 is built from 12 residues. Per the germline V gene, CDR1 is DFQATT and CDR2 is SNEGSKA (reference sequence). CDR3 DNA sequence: TGCAGCAAGGACAGGACCCTCTACGAGCAGTACTTC. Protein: CSKDRTLYEQYF.

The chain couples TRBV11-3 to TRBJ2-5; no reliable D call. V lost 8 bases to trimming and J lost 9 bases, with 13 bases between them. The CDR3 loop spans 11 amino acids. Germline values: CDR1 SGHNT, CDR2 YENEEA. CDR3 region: CASGSYSSQYF. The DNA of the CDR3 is TGTGCCAGCGGCTCCTATTCTTCCCAGTACTTC.

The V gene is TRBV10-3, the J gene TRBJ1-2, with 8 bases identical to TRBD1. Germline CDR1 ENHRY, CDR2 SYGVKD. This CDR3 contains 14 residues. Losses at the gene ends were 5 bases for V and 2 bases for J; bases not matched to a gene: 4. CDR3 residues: CAISPGQENYGYTF. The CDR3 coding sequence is TGTGCCATCAGTCCGGGACAGGAAAACTATGGCTACACCTTC.

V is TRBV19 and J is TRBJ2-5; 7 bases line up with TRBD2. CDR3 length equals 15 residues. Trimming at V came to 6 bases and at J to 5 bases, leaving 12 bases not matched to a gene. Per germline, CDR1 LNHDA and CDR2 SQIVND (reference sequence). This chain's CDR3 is CASRQGLTGGETQYF. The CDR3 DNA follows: TGTGCCAGTAGGCAAGGATTGACGGGAGGTGAGACCCAGTACTTC.

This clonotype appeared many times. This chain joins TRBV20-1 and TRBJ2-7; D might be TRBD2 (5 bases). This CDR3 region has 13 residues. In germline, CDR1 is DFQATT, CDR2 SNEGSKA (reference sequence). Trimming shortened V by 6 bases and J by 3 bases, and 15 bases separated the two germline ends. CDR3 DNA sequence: TGCAGTGCCCTCCCTAGCTACGGCTACGAGCAGTACTTC. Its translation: CSALPSYGYEQYF.

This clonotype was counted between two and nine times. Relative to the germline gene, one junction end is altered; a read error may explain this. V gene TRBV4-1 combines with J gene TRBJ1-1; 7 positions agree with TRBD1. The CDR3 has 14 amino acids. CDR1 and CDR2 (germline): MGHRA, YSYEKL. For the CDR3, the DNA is TGCGCCAGCAGACAAGGACAGGATAACACTGAAGCTTTCTTT. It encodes CASRQGQDNTEAFF.

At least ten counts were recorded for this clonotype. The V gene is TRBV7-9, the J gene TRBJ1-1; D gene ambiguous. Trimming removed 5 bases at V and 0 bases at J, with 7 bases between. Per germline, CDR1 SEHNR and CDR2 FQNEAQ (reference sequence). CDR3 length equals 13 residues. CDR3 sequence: CASSPEMNTEAFF. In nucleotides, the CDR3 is TGTGCCAGCAGCCCGGAGATGAACACTGAAGCTTTCTTT.

CDR3 nucleotides: TGTGCCAGCAGAAGAGGACTAGCGGGAAATATCGGGGAGCTGTTTTTT. This translates into CASRRGLAGNIGELFF. The gene calls are TRBV5-5 and TRBJ2-2; 12 bases align to TRBD2. Germline V gene sequence: CDR1 SGHKS, CDR2 YYEKEE (reference sequence). CDR3 size: 16 residues. J was trimmed by 7 bases and V by 5 bases; bases with no gene match: 9.

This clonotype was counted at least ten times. CDR3 protein: CASSPNTPGQLSYTQYF. CDR3 sequence (DNA): TGTGCCAGCAGTCCCAACACCCCGGGACAGCTCTCATATACGCAGTATTTT. V usage is TRBV28 and J usage is TRBJ2-3; 7 bases agree with TRBD1. Germline V gives CDR1 MDHEN, CDR2 SYDVKM. J was trimmed by 7 bases and V by 5 bases; bases with no gene match: 18. The CDR3 contains 17 residues.

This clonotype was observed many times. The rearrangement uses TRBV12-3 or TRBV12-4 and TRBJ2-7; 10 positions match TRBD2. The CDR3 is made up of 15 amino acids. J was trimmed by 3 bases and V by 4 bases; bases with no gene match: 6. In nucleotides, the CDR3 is TGTGCCAGCAGTTACAGGACTAGCGGAAACTACGAGCAGTACTTC. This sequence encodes CASSYRTSGNYEQYF.

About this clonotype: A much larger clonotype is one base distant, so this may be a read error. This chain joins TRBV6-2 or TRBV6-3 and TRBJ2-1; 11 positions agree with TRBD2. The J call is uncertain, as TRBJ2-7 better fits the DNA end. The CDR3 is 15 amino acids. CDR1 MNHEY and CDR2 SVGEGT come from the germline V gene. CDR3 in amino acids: CASSLAGGPHNEQYF. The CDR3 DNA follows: TGTGCCAGCAGCCTAGCGGGAGGTCCCCACAATGAGCAGTACTTC.

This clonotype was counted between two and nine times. This chain's CDR3 is CASSVHWDSNTEAFF. Here the CDR3 DNA reads TGCGCCAGCAGCGTCCATTGGGACAGTAACACTGAAGCTTTCTTT. The rearrangement links TRBV5-1 to TRBJ1-1; 7 bases line up with TRBD1. J gave up 2 bases and V 4 bases, and 8 bases lay outside the gene matches. This CDR3 has 15 amino acids. Germline CDR1 is SGHRS and CDR2 is YFSETQ.

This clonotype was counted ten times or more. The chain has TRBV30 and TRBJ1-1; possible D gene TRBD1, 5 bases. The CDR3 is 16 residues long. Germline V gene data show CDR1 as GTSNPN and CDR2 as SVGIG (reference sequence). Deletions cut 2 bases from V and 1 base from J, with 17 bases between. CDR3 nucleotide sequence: TGTGCCTGGAGTCTACAGGTGAGACTGTCGAACACTGAAGCTTTCTTT. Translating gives CAWSLQVRLSNTEAFF.

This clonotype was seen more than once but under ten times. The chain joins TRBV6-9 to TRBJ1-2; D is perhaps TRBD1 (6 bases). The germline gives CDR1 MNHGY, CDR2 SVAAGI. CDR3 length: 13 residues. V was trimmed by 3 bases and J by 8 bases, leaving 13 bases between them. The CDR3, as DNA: TGTGCCAGCAGTTACACAGGGATGCGAGGCTACACCTTC. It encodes CASSYTGMRGYTF.